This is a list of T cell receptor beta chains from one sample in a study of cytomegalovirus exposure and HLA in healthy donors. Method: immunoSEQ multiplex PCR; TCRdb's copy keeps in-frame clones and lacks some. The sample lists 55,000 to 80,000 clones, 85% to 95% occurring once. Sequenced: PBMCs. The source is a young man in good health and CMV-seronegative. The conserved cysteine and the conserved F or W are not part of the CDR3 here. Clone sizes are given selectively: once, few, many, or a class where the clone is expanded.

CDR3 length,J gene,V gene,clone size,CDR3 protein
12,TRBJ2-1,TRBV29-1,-,SVEREVTYNEQF
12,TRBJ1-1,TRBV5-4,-,ASRVIGGGTEAF
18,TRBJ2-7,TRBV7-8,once,ASSLRQPAGRKLGVYEQY
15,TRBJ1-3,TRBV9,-,ASSVGEMAEPGNTIY
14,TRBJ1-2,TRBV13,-,ASSPLLDRPNYGYT
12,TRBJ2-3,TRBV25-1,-,ASDAGQGSDTQY
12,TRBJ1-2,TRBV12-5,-,ASGSTAGGWGYT
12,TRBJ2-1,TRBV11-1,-,ASSLSGGLNEQF
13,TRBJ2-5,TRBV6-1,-,ASSERTGGLETQY
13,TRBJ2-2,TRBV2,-,ASSEQVRVTGELF